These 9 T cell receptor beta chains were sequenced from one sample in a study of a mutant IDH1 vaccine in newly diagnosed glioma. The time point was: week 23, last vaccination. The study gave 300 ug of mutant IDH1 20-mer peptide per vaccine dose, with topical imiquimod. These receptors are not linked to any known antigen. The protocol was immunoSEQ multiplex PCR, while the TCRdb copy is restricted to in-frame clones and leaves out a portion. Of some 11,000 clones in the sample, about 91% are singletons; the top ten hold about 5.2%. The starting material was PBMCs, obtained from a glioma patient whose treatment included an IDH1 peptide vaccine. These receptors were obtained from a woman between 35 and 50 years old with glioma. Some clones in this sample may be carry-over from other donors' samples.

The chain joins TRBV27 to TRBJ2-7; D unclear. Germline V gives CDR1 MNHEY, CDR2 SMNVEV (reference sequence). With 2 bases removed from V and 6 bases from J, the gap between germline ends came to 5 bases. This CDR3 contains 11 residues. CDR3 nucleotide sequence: TGTGCCAGCAGTTTAGGGGTCGAGCAGTACTTC. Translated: CASSLGVEQYF.

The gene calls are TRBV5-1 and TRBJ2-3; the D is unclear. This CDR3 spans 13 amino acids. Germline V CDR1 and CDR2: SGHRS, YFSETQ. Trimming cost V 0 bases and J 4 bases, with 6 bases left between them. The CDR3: CASSLESPDTQYF. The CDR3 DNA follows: TGCGCCAGCAGCTTGGAGTCTCCAGATACGCAGTATTTT.

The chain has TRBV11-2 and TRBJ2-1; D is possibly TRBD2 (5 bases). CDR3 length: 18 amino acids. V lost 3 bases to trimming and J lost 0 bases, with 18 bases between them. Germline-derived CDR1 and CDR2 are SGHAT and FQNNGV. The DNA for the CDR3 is TGTGCCAGCAGCTTCGGCTACTTAGCGAGGGTCTCCTACAATGAGCAGTTCTTC. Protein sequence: CASSFGYLARVSYNEQFF.

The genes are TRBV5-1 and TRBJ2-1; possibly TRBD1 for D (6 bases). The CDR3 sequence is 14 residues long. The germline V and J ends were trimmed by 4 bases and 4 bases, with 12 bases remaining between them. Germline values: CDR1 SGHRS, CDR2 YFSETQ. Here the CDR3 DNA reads TGCGCCAGCAGCGGCGGACAGATTTACAATGAGCAGTTCTTC. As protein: CASSGGQIYNEQFF. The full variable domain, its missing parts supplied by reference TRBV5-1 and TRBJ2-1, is KAGVTQTPRYLIKTRGQQVTLSCSPISGHRSVSWYQQTPGQGLQFLFEYFSETQRNKGNFPGRFSGRQFSNSRSEMNVSTLELGDSALYLCASSGGQIYNEQFFGPGTRLTVL.

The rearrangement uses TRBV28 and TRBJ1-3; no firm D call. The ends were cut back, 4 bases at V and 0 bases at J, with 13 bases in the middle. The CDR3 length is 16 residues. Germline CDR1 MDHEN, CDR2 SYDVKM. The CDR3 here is CASSSLSSYSGNTIYF. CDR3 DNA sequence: TGTGCCAGCAGTTCCCTTTCCAGCTACTCTGGAAACACCATATATTTT.

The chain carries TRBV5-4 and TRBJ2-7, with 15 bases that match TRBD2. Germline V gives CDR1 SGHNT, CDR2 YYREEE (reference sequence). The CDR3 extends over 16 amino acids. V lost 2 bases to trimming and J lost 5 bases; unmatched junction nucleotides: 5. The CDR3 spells CASSFGTSGGSHEQYF. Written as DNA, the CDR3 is TGTGCCAGCAGCTTCGGGACTAGCGGGGGGAGTCACGAGCAGTACTTC.

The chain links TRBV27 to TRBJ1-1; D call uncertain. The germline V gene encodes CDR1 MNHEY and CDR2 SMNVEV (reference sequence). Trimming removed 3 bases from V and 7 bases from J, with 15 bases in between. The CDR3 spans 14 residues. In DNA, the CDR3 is TGTGCCAGCAGTTTTTCTGGGTTCGAAAGTGAAGCTTTCTTT. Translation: CASSFSGFESEAFF.

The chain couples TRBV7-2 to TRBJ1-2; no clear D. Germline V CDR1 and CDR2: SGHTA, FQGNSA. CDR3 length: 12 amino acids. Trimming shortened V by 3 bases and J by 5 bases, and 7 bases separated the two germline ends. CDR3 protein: CASSFTDYGYTF. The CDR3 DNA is TGTGCCAGCAGCTTCACTGATTATGGCTACACCTTC.

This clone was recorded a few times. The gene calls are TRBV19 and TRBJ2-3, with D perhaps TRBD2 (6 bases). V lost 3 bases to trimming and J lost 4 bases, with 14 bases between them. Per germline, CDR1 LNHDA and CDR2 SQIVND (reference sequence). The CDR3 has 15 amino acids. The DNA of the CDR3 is TGTGCCAGTAGTATGGAGGGAGTCGGGGCAGATACGCAGTATTTT. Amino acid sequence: CASSMEGVGADTQYF.